This TCR beta chain was found in a study of T-cell memory formation after mild COVID-19. Study results and limitations: Cross-reactive memory appears to have joined, as suggested by some responding clones showing up in pre-infection memory. CD4/CD8 balance characterized clones contracting day 15 to 85, and CD4+ skew characterized later expanders. The study found contracting CD4+ clones mainly in CM and EM and contracting CD8+ clones in EMRA.

Using constant-segment primers, 5'RACE produced TCR alpha and TCR beta cDNA libraries carrying sample barcodes and UMIs. In TCRdb, the 5' RACE reads were re-called with MiXCR into one record per CDR3 protein. The profile shows just over 60,000 distinct CDR3 sequences, approximately 9% of them singletons. The germline gives CDR1 SGHRS, CDR2 YFSETQ. The CDR3 is made up of 13 amino acids. Trimming shortened V by 7 bases and J by 2 bases, and 12 bases separated the two germline ends. On this clonotype itself: The antigen is undetermined.

This clonotype was sampled from a man aged 18 to 35 who had mild COVID-19 (a few samples of this study predate the infection). Cell type and time point are not known. This chain uses TRBV5-1 with TRBJ1-1; D call uncertain. Sequenced material: PBMCs or a T cell subset sorted from them (not recorded which). The CDR3: CASRQQSNTEAFF. CDR3 coding DNA: TGCGCCAGCCGACAACAGAGTAACACTGAAGCTTTCTTT.